These 26 T cell receptor beta chains share one sample of origin, sequenced in a study of blood T cell repertoires in COVID-19. TCRdb's copy holds only in-frame clones and misses some; the assay was immunoSEQ multiplex PCR. The sample lists roughly 80,000 clones, about nine tenths occurring once. Sequencing was carried out using peripheral blood. Receptors originate from a woman between 50 and 59 years old in a cohort sampled during active COVID-19.

The chain joins TRBV19 to TRBJ2-1; 13 bases align to TRBD2. Germline V gene sequence: CDR1 LNHDA, CDR2 SQIVND (reference sequence). With 5 bases clipped from V and 6 bases from J, the junction kept 4 bases outside the gene matches. There are 15 residues in the CDR3. In DNA, the CDR3 is TGTGCCAGTAGTGGTGGACTAGCGGGAGTCAATGAGCAGTTCTTC. As protein: CASSGGLAGVNEQFF. Using reference TRBV19 and TRBJ2-1 for the parts outside the CDR3, the full variable domain is DGGITQSPKYLFRKEGQNVTLSCEQNLNHDAMYWYRQDPGQGLRLIYYSQIVNDFQKGDIAEGYSVSREKKESFPLTVTSAQKNPTAFYLCASSGGLAGVNEQFFGPGTRLTVL.

The rearrangement joins TRBV4-2 to TRBJ1-6; 8 bases align to TRBD1. The CDR3 extends over 18 amino acids. Trimming cost V 0 bases and J 8 bases; bases outside gene matches: 12. The germline CDR1 and CDR2 sequences are LGHNA and YNFKEQ. As DNA, the CDR3 is TGTGCCAGCAGCCAAGATGAAAGGCCGAGGACAGGGCATTCACCCCTCCACTTT. Its protein product is CASSQDERPRTGHSPLHF.

This chain joins TRBV14 and TRBJ2-6; the D is unclear. Germline V gene data show CDR1 as SGHDN and CDR2 as FVKESK. Trimming removed 4 bases at V and 0 bases at J, with 4 bases between. The CDR3 loop spans 14 amino acids. CDR3 region: CASSPHSGANVLTF. CDR3 bases: TGTGCCAGCAGCCCCCACTCTGGGGCCAACGTCCTGACTTTC.

The chain has TRBV4-1 and TRBJ2-7; possibly TRBD2 for D (6 bases). Germline lookup yields CDR1 MGHRA and CDR2 YSYEKL. The CDR3 covers 12 residues. Trimming shortened V by 4 bases and J by 3 bases, and 7 bases separated the two germline ends. The CDR3 spells CASSRGVYEQYF. The CDR3 DNA reads TGCGCCAGCAGCCGCGGGGTCTACGAGCAGTACTTC.

Ten or more counts support this clone. CDR3 sequence (DNA): TGTGCCAGTAGTCCACCGGGACAGGGGGTTCAGCCCCAGCATTTT. Translation: CASSPPGQGVQPQHF. The V call is TRBV19, the J call TRBJ1-5; 11 nucleotides agree with TRBD1. The V segment lost 5 bases and the J segment 6 bases; nucleotides outside the gene matches: 6. This CDR3 is built from 15 residues. Germline CDR1 reads LNHDA; CDR2 reads SQIVND (reference sequence).

V is TRBV25-1 and J is TRBJ1-2, with TRBD1 matching 7 bases. Germline assignment: CDR1 MGHDK and CDR2 SYGVNS. V shed 5 bases, J shed 4 bases, and the junction held 4 bases outside the gene matches. This CDR3 is 13 amino acids long. The chain's CDR3 is CASSTRQGYGYTF. In DNA form, the CDR3 reads TGTGCCAGCAGTACCCGACAGGGCTATGGCTACACCTTC.

The chain has TRBV5-5 and TRBJ2-3; D gene unclear. The CDR3 sequence is 14 residues long. The V and J ends lost 4 bases and 1 base respectively, with 10 bases between them. In germline, CDR1 is SGHKS, CDR2 YYEKEE (reference sequence). CDR3 protein: CASSVTVRTDTQYF. CDR3 nucleotide sequence: TGTGCCAGCAGCGTCACAGTACGCACAGATACGCAGTATTTT. The complete variable domain, with remaining parts taken from reference TRBV5-5 and TRBJ2-3, reads DAGVTQSPTHLIKTRGQQVTLRCSPISGHKSVSWYQQVLGQGPQFIFQYYEKEERGRGNFPDRFSARQFPNYSSELNVNALLLGDSALYLCASSVTVRTDTQYFGPGTRLTVL.

The V call is TRBV7-6, the J call TRBJ2-7; the D gene is possibly TRBD2 (5 bases). CDR3 length equals 15 residues. The V and J ends lost 6 bases and 0 bases respectively, with 15 bases between them. Germline V gene data show CDR1 as SGHVS and CDR2 as FNYEAQ. CDR3 bases: TGTGCCAGCAGGAAGGACTCGTCTAGCTCCTACGAGCAGTACTTC. Protein product: CASRKDSSSSYEQYF.

V usage is TRBV5-1 and J usage is TRBJ1-4, with 7 bases that match TRBD1. The CDR3 spans 16 residues. Trimming removed 5 bases from V and 4 bases from J; junction bases left unmatched: 11. Germline V gene data show CDR1 as SGHRS and CDR2 as YFSETQ. The CDR3 is CASRTSPGQLNEKLFF. The DNA for the CDR3 is TGCGCCAGCAGGACCTCCCCGGGACAGCTTAATGAAAAACTGTTTTTT.

The CDR3 nucleotides read TGCGCCAGCAGCTTTGCGAACTCTGGGGCCAACGTCCTGACTTTC. Encoded protein: CASSFANSGANVLTF. V usage is TRBV5-1 and J usage is TRBJ2-6; D gene unclear. Germline CDR1 SGHRS, CDR2 YFSETQ. Trimming removed 2 bases at V and 0 bases at J, with 6 bases between. The CDR3 sequence is 15 residues long.

This chain joins TRBV7-3 and TRBJ2-3; 11 bases are shared with TRBD2. The J segment lost 6 bases and the V segment lost 2 bases, leaving 19 bases of the junction unmatched. CDR3 size: 20 residues. CDR1 is SGHTA and CDR2 is FQGTGA in the germline V gene. The CDR3 nucleotides are TGTGCCAGCAGCTTAGCCGGGGGACCCGGGACTAGCGGCCCTGAGGATACGCAGTATTTT. This translates into CASSLAGGPGTSGPEDTQYF.

V gene TRBV2 combines with J gene TRBJ1-3; 8 nucleotides line up with TRBD1. The CDR3 extends over 16 amino acids. CDR1 SNHLY and CDR2 FYNNEI come from the germline V gene. V shed 5 bases and J 7 bases; nucleotides not matched to a gene: 13. The CDR3 here is CASSSSTRTGRNTIYF. CDR3 bases: TGTGCCAGCAGTTCCTCGACGAGGACAGGGAGGAACACCATATATTTT.

This clone was picked up one time. The chain has TRBV4-2 and TRBJ1-4; TRBD1 matches at 11 bases. Germline CDR1 LGHNA, CDR2 YNFKEQ. Trimming removed 3 bases from V and 8 bases from J; junction bases left unmatched: 2. This CDR3 has 14 residues. CDR3 sequence reads: CASSQGQGGEKLFF. The CDR3 nucleotides are TGTGCCAGCAGCCAGGGACAGGGGGGCGAAAAACTGTTTTTT.

The rearrangement joins TRBV10-3 to TRBJ1-3; D is possibly TRBD1 (5 bases). V was shortened by 0 bases and J by 0 bases, with 9 bases between the two germline ends. Germline V gene lookup returns CDR1 ENHRY and CDR2 SYGVKD. The CDR3 length is 16 residues. CDR3 in DNA: TGTGCCATCAGTGAGTCGAAGGGGCACTCTGGAAACACCATATATTTT. Residues: CAISESKGHSGNTIYF.

CDR3 in DNA: TGTGCCAGCAGCTCAAAGCGGGAGGGGAACACCGGGGAGCTGTTTTTT. It yields the protein CASSSKREGNTGELFF. V and J are TRBV7-2 and TRBJ2-2, with 10 bases that match TRBD2. CDR3 length: 16 amino acids. With 4 bases clipped from V and 1 base from J, the junction kept 3 bases outside the gene matches. The germline V gene has CDR1 SGHTA and CDR2 FQGNSA.

The rearrangement uses TRBV11-3 and TRBJ2-5, with D perhaps matching TRBD2 (5 bases). CDR3 size: 13 residues. Trimming shortened V by 6 bases and J by 5 bases, and 13 bases separated the two germline ends. Germline loops: CDR1 SGHNT, CDR2 YENEEA. The chain's CDR3 is CASRKGPGETQYF. The CDR3 coding sequence is TGTGCCAGCAGAAAAGGGCCGGGGGAGACCCAGTACTTC.

This clone was found a few times. The chain uses TRBV2 and TRBJ2-7, with TRBD1 matching over 8 bases. The V gene end was trimmed by 0 bases and the J gene end by 7 bases; junction bases not matched to a gene: 5. CDR3 length: 14 residues. Germline values: CDR1 SNHLY, CDR2 FYNNEI. This CDR3 reads CASSEATGQGEQYF. In nucleotides, the CDR3 is TGTGCCAGCAGTGAAGCGACAGGACAGGGAGAGCAGTACTTC.

The chain has TRBV7-9 and TRBJ2-7; 7 positions agree with TRBD2. Trimming removed 6 bases from V and 5 bases from J; junction bases left unmatched: 7. Per the germline V gene, CDR1 is SEHNR and CDR2 is FQNEAQ (reference sequence). CDR3 size: 13 residues. Written as DNA, the CDR3 is TGTGCCAGCAGTTGGGAGGGCCTCAACGAGCAGTACTTC. Its protein product is CASSWEGLNEQYF.

This chain joins TRBV12-3 or TRBV12-4 and TRBJ1-2; 7 bases match TRBD1. The CDR3 contains 12 residues. With 3 bases clipped from V and 7 bases from J, the junction kept 2 bases outside the gene matches. The CDR3 protein is CASSFDRVGYTF. In nucleotides, the CDR3 is TGTGCCAGCAGTTTCGACAGGGTTGGCTACACCTTC.

J is TRBJ1-3 and V is TRBV6-5, with D hard to call. Per germline, CDR1 MNHEY and CDR2 SVGAGI. The CDR3 has 10 residues. The V end was cut by 8 bases, the J end by 8 bases, with 7 bases between. The CDR3: CASGQDTIYF. CDR3 nucleotides: TGTGCCAGCGGTCAGGACACCATATATTTT.

The chain combines TRBV24-1 with TRBJ2-7; D not certain. Per the germline V gene, CDR1 is KGHDR and CDR2 is SFDVKD. Trimming shortened V by 6 bases and J by 0 bases, and 8 bases separated the two germline ends. The CDR3 consists of 13 residues. CDR3 region: CATSSVHSYEQYF. In DNA form, the CDR3 reads TGTGCCACCAGTAGCGTTCACTCCTACGAGCAGTACTTC.

V gene TRBV27 combines with J gene TRBJ1-1; maybe TRBD1 (6 bases). The CDR3 runs 13 residues. V lost 6 bases and J lost 2, with 10 bases in between. Germline V CDR1 and CDR2: MNHEY, SMNVEV (reference sequence). Here the CDR3 DNA reads TGTGCCAGCAGAATCGGGACAAACACTGAAGCTTTCTTT. It yields the protein CASRIGTNTEAFF.

The chain carries TRBV2 and TRBJ2-7; D is unclear. The V gene lost 6 bases and the J gene lost 6 bases, with 9 bases spanning the gap. The CDR3 is 11 residues long. CDR1 and CDR2 (germline): SNHLY, FYNNEI. CDR3 protein: CASRTGVEQYF. Here the CDR3 DNA reads TGTGCCAGCAGGACTGGCGTCGAGCAGTACTTC. The complete variable domain, with remaining parts taken from reference TRBV2 and TRBJ2-7, reads EPEVTQTPSHQVTQMGQEVILRCVPISNHLYFYWYRQILGQKVEFLVSFYNNEISEKSEIFDDQFSVERPDGSNFTLKIRSTKLEDSAMYFCASRTGVEQYFGPGTRLTVT.

This chain links TRBV5-4 with TRBJ2-1, with 13 bases identical to TRBD2. With V trimmed by 4 bases and J by 0 bases, 7 bases remained unmatched. The germline CDR1 and CDR2 sequences are SGHNT and YYREEE (reference sequence). The CDR3 is made up of 18 amino acids. The CDR3 DNA is TGTGCCAGCAGCATGGGACTAGCGGGGTTGAGCTCCTACAATGAGCAGTTCTTC. It translates to CASSMGLAGLSSYNEQFF.

This clone was observed once. The chain couples TRBV7-9 to TRBJ1-4; 7 bases are shared with TRBD1. Germline CDR1 and CDR2: SEHNR and FQNEAQ (reference sequence). V dropped 0 bases and J dropped 5; count of bases not matched to a gene: 3. The CDR3 is 15 amino acids. CDR3 sequence reads: CASSLAGQKNEKLFF. Here the CDR3 DNA reads TGTGCCAGCAGCTTAGCGGGACAGAAAAATGAAAAACTGTTTTTT.

The J gene is TRBJ2-1, the V gene TRBV7-9; D gene ambiguous. The CDR3 has 13 amino acids. Germline V gene lookup returns CDR1 SEHNR and CDR2 FQNEAQ (reference sequence). Trimming took 2 bases from V and 7 from J, leaving 9 bases between them. As DNA, the CDR3 is TGTGCCAGCAGCTTATATGGCTTAAATGAGCAGTTCTTC. Its protein is CASSLYGLNEQFF.